The sequence of this T cell receptor beta chain was determined in a study of T cell changes during pregnancy in multiple sclerosis (dated by TCRdb to about 2019). General notes on the study: Changes in the T cell repertoire over the course of pregnancy were examined in this study in women with multiple sclerosis.

The method was the immunoSEQ multiplex PCR assay. The table was pulled from immuneACCESS by TCRdb, which kept in-frame rearrangements only. Such tables lose some clones; where checked, under half of the loss comes from unresolved V genes, and the rest has no known cause. For this sample there are 100,000 to 130,000 clones; about nine tenths appear just once. Roughly 0.78% of the sample is in the top ten clones. A remark on this clone: Its antigen target is currently unknown. Base qualities were left out, and no much larger clone turns up one base away.

The CDR3, cysteine through phenylalanine, is 14 amino acids long. Only the CDR3 part of the read is kept: 42 bases, read in frame from the first base. The germline V gene (reference sequence) yields SGHNT for CDR1 and YYREEE for CDR2. Trimming removed 0 bases from V and 5 bases from J; the gene matches leave 2 bases unexplained. This sequence was found in a female donor in good health, enrolled as a control in a pregnancy study. This sample comprised peripheral blood, obtained in the third trimester of pregnancy. This sequence uses TRBV5-4 and TRBJ2-7; 10 nucleotides in the junction match TRBD1. The DNA reads as follows: TGTGCCAGCAGCTTGGTGGGACAGGGGAACGAGCAGTACTTC. Protein translation: CASSLVGQGNEQYF.